Listed here is a single T cell receptor beta chain. Germline CDR1 is KGHSH and CDR2 is LQKENI. V lost 2 bases to trimming and J lost 2 bases, with 10 bases between them. The CDR3 is made up of 14 amino acids. Using immunoSEQ multiplex PCR, the repertoire was profiled, and TCRdb retains in-frame clones only, with some absent. The sample lists fewer than 250,000 clones; 70% to 90% were seen once. This sample is drawn from a study of blood T cell repertoires in COVID-19. Study-level background: T cells, B-cell-depleted T cells, or PBMCs supplied cDNA or gDNA.

Which cohort a participant joined came from the clinical history participants gave. The chain employs TRBV18 and TRBJ2-7; D is unclear. The receptor's source is a woman aged 45 to 65 with acute COVID-19. The sample consisted of PBMCs or T cells enriched from blood (not recorded which). Here the CDR3 DNA reads TGTGCCAGCTCACCAAATGGCGGAACCTACGAGCAGTACTTC. Protein sequence: CASSPNGGTYEQYF.